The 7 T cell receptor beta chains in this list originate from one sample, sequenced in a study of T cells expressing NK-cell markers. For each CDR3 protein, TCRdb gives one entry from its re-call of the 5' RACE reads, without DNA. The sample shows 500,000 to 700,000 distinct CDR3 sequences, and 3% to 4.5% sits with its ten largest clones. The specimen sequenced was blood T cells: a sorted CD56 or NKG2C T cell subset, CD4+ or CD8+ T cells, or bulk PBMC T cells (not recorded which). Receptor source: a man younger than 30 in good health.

This CDR3 reads CASSLSSGELFF. This chain links TRBV27 with TRBJ2-2. This CDR3 is built from 12 residues. Germline V CDR1 and CDR2: MNHEY, SMNVEV (reference sequence).

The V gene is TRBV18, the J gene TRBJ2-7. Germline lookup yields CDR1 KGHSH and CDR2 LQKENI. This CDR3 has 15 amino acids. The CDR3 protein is CASSPQSGRANEQYF.

CDR3 sequence: CASSGLAGVGQETQYF. The chain combines TRBV11-2 with TRBJ2-5; TCRdb's D call of TRBD2 is untestable without DNA. The germline CDR1 and CDR2 sequences are SGHAT and FQNNGV. The length of the CDR3 is 16 residues. The full variable domain, completed using reference TRBV11-2 and TRBJ2-5, is EAGVAQSPRYKIIEKRQSVAFWCNPISGHATLYWYQQILGQGPKLLIQFQNNGVVDDSQLPKDRFSAERLKGVDSTLKIQPAKLEDSAVYLCASSGLAGVGQETQYFGPGTRLLVL.

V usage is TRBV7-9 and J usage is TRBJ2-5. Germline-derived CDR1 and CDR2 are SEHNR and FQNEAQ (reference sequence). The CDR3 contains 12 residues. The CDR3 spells CASSYYGETQYF.

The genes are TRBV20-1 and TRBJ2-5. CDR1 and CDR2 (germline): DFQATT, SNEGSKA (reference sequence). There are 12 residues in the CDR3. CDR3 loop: CSAQRPQETQYF.

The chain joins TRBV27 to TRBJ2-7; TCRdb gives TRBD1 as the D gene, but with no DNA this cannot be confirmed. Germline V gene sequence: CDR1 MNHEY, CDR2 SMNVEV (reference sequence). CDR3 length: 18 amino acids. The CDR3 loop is CASSLWGGQGRKNYEQYF.

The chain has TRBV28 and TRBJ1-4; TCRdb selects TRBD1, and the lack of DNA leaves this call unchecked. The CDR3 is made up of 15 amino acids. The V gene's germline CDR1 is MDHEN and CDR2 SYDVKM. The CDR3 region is CASSLYGTGNEKLFF.